These 7 T cell receptor beta chains originate from one sample sequenced in a study of cytomegalovirus exposure and HLA in healthy donors. Primers: 60 Vbeta forward and 13 Jbeta reverse. Produced via immunoSEQ multiplex PCR; TCRdb's table is partial and in-frame only. The sample yields a few hundred thousand clones, approximately 90% seen once. Sequences were obtained from PBMCs. All receptors derive from a woman between 18 and 29 years old in good health and CMV-seronegative.

This clone was seen just once. The rearrangement uses TRBV5-1 and TRBJ2-1; 8 bases map to TRBD2. Germline V gives CDR1 SGHRS, CDR2 YFSETQ. V was clipped by 3 bases and J by 7 bases; unmatched bases: 9. The length of the CDR3 is 15 residues. The DNA for the CDR3 is TGCGCCAGCAGCTCGGGGGGCGGGGGGAGAAATGAGCAGTTCTTC. This sequence encodes CASSSGGGGRNEQFF.

The chain has TRBV9 and TRBJ1-4, with TRBD1 matching over 7 bases. With 2 bases clipped from V and 7 bases from J, the junction kept 8 bases outside the gene matches. The CDR3 is made up of 15 amino acids. Germline lookup yields CDR1 SGDLS and CDR2 YYNGEE. This chain's CDR3 is CASSVGTARGEKLFF. The CDR3 nucleotides read TGTGCCAGCAGCGTTGGGACAGCGAGAGGTGAAAAACTGTTTTTT.

The genes are TRBV5-4 and TRBJ1-1; D perhaps matches TRBD1 (5 bases). V lost 4 bases to trimming and J lost 0 bases, with 7 bases between them. This CDR3 comprises 13 residues. Germline CDR1 is SGHNT and CDR2 is YYREEE (reference sequence). The DNA for the CDR3 is TGTGCCAGCAGCCGACAGATGAACACTGAAGCTTTCTTT. This sequence encodes CASSRQMNTEAFF.

There are a few counts of this clone. The gene calls are TRBV11-2 and TRBJ2-1; 7 bases line up with TRBD1. Germline values: CDR1 SGHAT, CDR2 FQNNGV. CDR3 size: 13 residues. After removal of 5 bases from V and 4 bases from J, the junction contained 2 bases not matched to a gene. CDR3 region: CASSRDSYNEQFF. The CDR3 region has the DNA TGTGCCAGCAGCCGGGACAGTTACAATGAGCAGTTCTTC.

The V and J genes are TRBV19 and TRBJ2-5; possible D gene TRBD1, 6 bases. Per germline, CDR1 LNHDA and CDR2 SQIVND (reference sequence). Trimming left V 4 bases short and J 1 base short, with 10 bases between. The CDR3 spans 14 residues. The CDR3 DNA reads as TGTGCCAGTAGTACCCAGGGGCCCCAAGAGACCCAGTACTTC. Translation gives CASSTQGPQETQYF. Full variable domain (missing parts from reference TRBV19 and TRBJ2-5): DGGITQSPKYLFRKEGQNVTLSCEQNLNHDAMYWYRQDPGQGLRLIYYSQIVNDFQKGDIAEGYSVSREKKESFPLTVTSAQKNPTAFYLCASSTQGPQETQYFGPGTRLLVL.

A note on this clone: A read error may account for a junction end that differs from germline. The V and J genes are TRBV7-9 and TRBJ1-2, with D unclear. CDR3 length: 15 amino acids. Germline V CDR1 and CDR2: SEHNR, FQNEAQ (reference sequence). The DNA of the CDR3 is TGTTCCAGCAGCTTAGGGCCACAGAGCCCTTATGGCTACACCTTC. As protein: CSSSLGPQSPYGYTF.

CDR3 DNA sequence: TGCGCCAGCAGCTGGGGACTAGCGGGGTCCTACGAGCAGTACTTC. Its translation is CASSWGLAGSYEQYF. This sequence joins TRBV5-1 and TRBJ2-7, with TRBD2 identical over 13 bases. This CDR3 contains 15 residues. The junction had 1 base not matched to a gene; V was cut back by 3 bases and J by 1 base. Germline V gene lookup returns CDR1 SGHRS and CDR2 YFSETQ.